One sample yielded the 30 T cell receptor beta chains listed below, sequenced in a study of T cell responses to AZD1222 COVID-19 vaccine. Profiled with immunoSEQ multiplex PCR; TCRdb holds only in-frame clones, not every one. Among about 120,000 clones listed, 84% were seen once. The sample consisted of peripheral blood, taken 28 days after the second AZD1222 dose. Source of these receptors: an adult who received the AZD1222 COVID-19 vaccine.

The V gene is TRBV7-3, the J gene TRBJ1-1; D unclear. Germline V gene lookup returns CDR1 SGHTA and CDR2 FQGTGA. V shed 5 bases and J shed 2 bases, with 9 bases lying between them. This CDR3 has 13 amino acids. CDR3 protein: CASSPHSNTEAFF. CDR3 in DNA: TGTGCCAGCAGCCCACACAGTAACACTGAAGCTTTCTTT.

The chain has TRBV29-1 and TRBJ1-1; D is unresolved. Trimming stripped 4 bases from V and 7 bases from J, with 10 bases between. This CDR3 has 11 amino acids. The V gene's germline CDR1 is SQVTM and CDR2 ANQGSEA. Written as DNA, the CDR3 is TGCAGCGTTGGAGTCGGAGGTGAAGCTTTCTTT. It translates to CSVGVGGEAFF.

CDR3 nucleotides: TGTGCCAGCAGCCAAGTGGGAGCGGGGACCCAGTACTTC. This codes for CASSQVGAGTQYF. The chain uses TRBV14 and TRBJ2-5; D is perhaps TRBD2 (6 bases). Germline V gene sequence: CDR1 SGHDN, CDR2 FVKESK. Trimming shortened V by 1 base and J by 7 bases, and 10 bases separated the two germline ends. CDR3 length: 13 residues.

This chain joins TRBV24-1 and TRBJ1-5, with TRBD1 identical over 7 bases. Germline V gene sequence: CDR1 KGHDR, CDR2 SFDVKD. The CDR3 covers 13 residues. Trimming cost V 7 bases and J 7 bases; bases outside gene matches: 6. The CDR3 nucleotides read TGTGCCACCAGGGGGACAGCAGACCAGCCCCAGCATTTT. Its translation: CATRGTADQPQHF.

This clone was seen a single time. The rearrangement links TRBV30 to TRBJ1-6; D is perhaps TRBD1 (6 bases). V was clipped by 2 bases and J by 9 bases, with 17 bases between them. This CDR3 has 15 residues. Germline V gene data show CDR1 as GTSNPN and CDR2 as SVGIG (reference sequence). CDR3 residues: CAWSPQGHGGSPLHF. Written as DNA, the CDR3 is TGTGCCTGGAGTCCACAGGGACATGGAGGTTCACCCCTCCACTTT.

The chain uses TRBV30 and TRBJ1-1; D gene unclear. Germline CDR1 GTSNPN, CDR2 SVGIG (reference sequence). The CDR3 loop spans 12 amino acids. With 8 bases removed from V and 2 bases from J, the gap between germline ends came to 12 bases. In DNA form, the CDR3 reads TGTGCCAGATCCCGGGATAACACTGAAGCTTTCTTT. Residues: CARSRDNTEAFF.

The gene calls are TRBV5-6 and TRBJ1-2; no clear D gene. Trimming removed 4 bases at V and 5 bases at J, with 18 bases between. Germline V gene data show CDR1 as SGHDT and CDR2 as YYEEEE. The CDR3 is 15 amino acids. The CDR3 loop is CASSNEGSTRYGYTF. The CDR3 DNA sequence: TGTGCCAGCAGCAATGAAGGCAGCACCCGATATGGCTACACCTTC.

The chain couples TRBV4-3 to TRBJ1-1; no clear D gene. The CDR3 contains 13 residues. Germline lookup yields CDR1 LGHNA and CDR2 YSLEER. Trimming removed 2 bases from V and 5 bases from J, with 9 bases in between. The CDR3 DNA follows: TGCGCCAGCAGCCAATTCGAAGGGACTGAAGCTTTCTTT. Protein sequence: CASSQFEGTEAFF.

The chain is built from TRBV10-2 and TRBJ1-1, with D possibly TRBD1 on 6 matching bases. CDR3 length: 15 amino acids. Trimming removed 5 bases at V and 11 bases at J, with 24 bases between. CDR1 WSHSY and CDR2 SAAADI come from the germline V gene. DNA for the CDR3: TGCGCCAGCAGTTTAACACAGGGAAGGACCGCCGGCGCTTTCTTT. Residues: CASSLTQGRTAGAFF.

V usage is TRBV7-2 and J usage is TRBJ2-5; 10 positions match TRBD1. Trimming cost V 2 bases and J 4 bases; bases outside gene matches: 7. This CDR3 contains 16 residues. Germline V gene sequence: CDR1 SGHTA, CDR2 FQGNSA. Written as DNA, the CDR3 is TGTGCCAGCAGCTTACTGGGGACAGGGGTGGGAGAGACCCAGTACTTC. It translates to CASSLLGTGVGETQYF.

This clone was counted once. This chain joins TRBV6-1 and TRBJ1-1, with D unclear. The CDR3 is 16 residues long. Germline loops: CDR1 MNHNS, CDR2 SASEGT. V was clipped by 1 base and J by 3 bases, with 15 bases between them. CDR3 nucleotide sequence: TGTGCCAGCAGTGAAGGCGGAGGGTATGGGGACACTGAAGCTTTCTTT. This gives the protein CASSEGGGYGDTEAFF.

This sequence joins TRBV24-1 and TRBJ1-4, with D maybe TRBD1 (5 bases). In germline, CDR1 is KGHDR, CDR2 SFDVKD. Trimming removed 4 bases from V and 6 bases from J, with 20 bases in between. There are 17 residues in the CDR3. CDR3 residues: CATSDLGLGVEHEKLFF. The CDR3 DNA is TGTGCCACCAGTGACCTGGGCTTGGGGGTGGAACATGAAAAACTGTTTTTT.

The gene calls are TRBV13 and TRBJ2-5; 11 bases match TRBD2. The germline V gene has CDR1 PRHDT and CDR2 FYEKMQ (reference sequence). V shed 5 bases, J shed 5 bases, and the junction held 7 bases outside the gene matches. The CDR3 extends over 15 amino acids. CDR3: CASSPQGTSGETQYF. CDR3 in DNA: TGTGCCAGCAGCCCACAGGGGACTAGCGGTGAGACCCAGTACTTC.

This clone has a single count. V usage is TRBV15 and J usage is TRBJ1-2; 7 bases are shared with TRBD1. From germline, CDR1 is LNHNV and CDR2 YYDKDF (reference sequence). This CDR3 has 16 residues. V gave up 0 bases and J gave up 8 bases; unmatched junction bases: 12. CDR3: CATSRDGMTGLGGYTF. CDR3 coding DNA: TGTGCCACCAGCAGAGATGGTATGACAGGGCTGGGAGGCTACACCTTC.

The chain uses TRBV5-6 and TRBJ1-3, with D hard to call. V was clipped by 0 bases and J by 0 bases, with 10 bases between them. From germline, CDR1 is SGHDT and CDR2 YYEEEE. The CDR3 spans 16 residues. The CDR3 spells CASSLARQYSGNTIYF. The CDR3 DNA reads TGTGCCAGCAGCTTGGCCAGACAATACTCTGGAAACACCATATATTTT.

This CDR3 is CASSPRTGSNSPLHF. DNA for the CDR3: TGTGCCAGCAGCCCGAGAACAGGGAGTAATTCACCCCTCCACTTT. V gene TRBV14 combines with J gene TRBJ1-6; maybe TRBD1 (6 bases). Germline CDR1 SGHDN, CDR2 FVKESK. The CDR3 covers 15 residues. V gave up 4 bases and J gave up 6 bases, with 13 bases separating them. The variable domain in full, completed from reference TRBV14 and TRBJ1-6, reads EAGVTQFPSHSVIEKGQTVTLRCDPISGHDNLYWYRRVMGKEIKFLLHFVKESKQDESGMPNNRFLAERTGGTYSTLKVQPAELEDSGVYFCASSPRTGSNSPLHFGNGTRLTVT.

The rearrangement links TRBV28 to TRBJ1-5; D unresolved. CDR3 length: 15 amino acids. V lost 3 bases and J 0 bases, leaving 9 bases between the germline ends. Per germline, CDR1 MDHEN and CDR2 SYDVKM. This chain's CDR3 is CASSLRVYSNQPQHF. CDR3 nucleotide sequence: TGTGCCAGCAGTTTGAGGGTTTATAGCAATCAGCCCCAGCATTTT.

The rearrangement joins TRBV19 to TRBJ1-3; the D gene is possibly TRBD1 (6 bases). Germline V gene lookup returns CDR1 LNHDA and CDR2 SQIVND (reference sequence). V dropped 4 bases and J dropped 0 bases, with 10 bases sitting between them. The CDR3 sequence is 15 residues long. As DNA, the CDR3 is TGTGCCAGTAGTACTCCAGGGGCCTCTGGAAACACCATATATTTT. Translation gives CASSTPGASGNTIYF.

This clone was observed a few times. The rearrangement links TRBV4-3 to TRBJ1-4; unclear D gene. The ends were cut back, 1 base at V and 7 bases at J, with 16 bases in the middle. Germline values: CDR1 LGHNA, CDR2 YSLEER. The CDR3 loop spans 16 amino acids. The chain's CDR3 is CASSQARGGVIEKLFF. The CDR3 DNA reads as TGCGCCAGCAGCCAAGCCCGTGGCGGTGTCATTGAAAAACTGTTTTTT.

This clone was seen more than once but under ten times. This sequence joins TRBV4-1 and TRBJ1-1; D is possibly TRBD1 (6 bases). In germline, CDR1 is MGHRA, CDR2 YSYEKL. V was trimmed by 0 bases and J by 1 base, leaving 15 bases between them. The CDR3 is 17 residues long. CDR3 sequence reads: CASSQEGGGQKNTEAFF. In DNA form, the CDR3 reads TGCGCCAGCAGCCAAGAGGGTGGAGGACAGAAGAACACTGAAGCTTTCTTT.

V and J are TRBV27 and TRBJ1-1, with D hard to call. V lost 0 bases to trimming and J lost 5 bases, with 10 bases between them. Germline CDR1 and CDR2: MNHEY and SMNVEV (reference sequence). The CDR3 covers 14 residues. This CDR3 reads CASSLSGSWTEAFF. The CDR3 DNA reads TGTGCCAGCAGTTTATCAGGGTCCTGGACTGAAGCTTTCTTT.

The V and J genes are TRBV5-4 and TRBJ2-3; the match to TRBD1 covers 7 bases. Germline CDR1 and CDR2: SGHNT and YYREEE (reference sequence). The CDR3 covers 16 residues. The ends lost 0 bases at V and 2 bases at J; junction bases unmatched: 6. Written as DNA, the CDR3 is TGTGCCAGCAGCTTGGCTGGGGACAGCCCCACAGATACGCAGTATTTT. Protein product: CASSLAGDSPTDTQYF.

This clone was recorded only once. In the same sample, other DNA sequences code for this CDR3. V and J are TRBV7-2 and TRBJ2-7; TRBD1 might be the D (6 bases). Trimming shortened V by 3 bases and J by 4 bases, and 16 bases separated the two germline ends. This CDR3 region has 15 residues. CDR1 is SGHTA, CDR2 FQGNSA, per germline. The CDR3 reads CASSLVSGEAYEQYF. The CDR3 bases are TGTGCCAGCAGCTTGGTATCAGGGGAAGCATACGAGCAGTACTTC.

This clone came up once. V is TRBV9 and J is TRBJ1-6; TRBD1 might be the D (5 bases). The CDR3 is 18 residues long. Germline CDR1 is SGDLS and CDR2 is YYNGEE. Trimming cost V 1 base and J 6 bases, with 20 bases left between them. CDR3 bases: TGTGCCAGCAGCGTATCTAGCCAGCCTGGGGCAGGTAATTCACCCCTCCACTTT. Amino acid sequence: CASSVSSQPGAGNSPLHF.

The chain is built from TRBV23-1 and TRBJ2-4, with 15 bases lining up with TRBD2. TRBV23-1 is marked as an open reading frame, function uncertain. This CDR3 is 20 amino acids long. Losses at the gene ends were 2 bases for V and 0 bases for J; bases not matched to a gene: 8. The CDR3 sequence is CASSQPGLAGGSLAKNIQYF. CDR3 bases: TGCGCCAGCAGTCAACCGGGACTAGCGGGGGGCTCTCTAGCCAAAAACATTCAGTACTTC.

CDR3 in DNA: TGTGCCAGCAGCCCGGGACAGGGTAGTGAAAAACTGTTTTTT. This translates into CASSPGQGSEKLFF. The chain carries TRBV11-2 and TRBJ1-4, with 9 bases fitting TRBD1. CDR1 and CDR2 from the germline V gene are SGHAT and FQNNGV. Trimming cost V 5 bases and J 7 bases; bases outside gene matches: 5. CDR3 length equals 14 residues.

The chain has TRBV2 and TRBJ1-1, with D perhaps matching TRBD1 (5 bases). The CDR3 has 14 residues. The V end was cut by 6 bases, the J end by 6 bases, with 17 bases between. The V gene's germline CDR1 is SNHLY and CDR2 FYNNEI. The CDR3 coding sequence is TGTGCCAGCAGCTTAAGATCCAGGGATGCTGAAGCTTTCTTT. It yields the protein CASSLRSRDAEAFF.

This chain joins TRBV3-1 (or the pseudogene TRBV3-2) and TRBJ1-5, with 7 nucleotides matching TRBD1. Trimming at V came to 5 bases and at J to 6 bases, leaving 13 bases not matched to a gene. The CDR3 loop spans 16 amino acids. The germline V gene encodes CDR1 LGHDT and CDR2 YNNKEL (reference sequence). The CDR3 DNA sequence: TGTGCCAGCAGCGACAGCGGAGGGGGCGGGAGTCAGCCCCAGCATTTT. As protein: CASSDSGGGGSQPQHF.

The chain uses TRBV6-1 and TRBJ1-1; D gene uncertain. This CDR3 is 17 amino acids long. V was cut by 4 bases and J by 0 bases, with 18 bases left in between. From germline, CDR1 is MNHNS and CDR2 SASEGT. The CDR3 here is CASSARREPTLNTEAFF. The DNA for the CDR3 is TGTGCCAGCAGTGCCAGAAGGGAGCCCACACTGAACACTGAAGCTTTCTTT.

This clone appeared a few times. The genes are TRBV27 and TRBJ1-6, with 8 positions matching TRBD1. In germline, CDR1 is MNHEY, CDR2 SMNVEV (reference sequence). V lost 6 bases and J lost 8; bases outside the gene matches: 6. The length of the CDR3 is 14 residues. CDR3 in amino acids: CASRGDRIDSPLHF. CDR3 bases: TGTGCCAGCAGGGGGGACAGGATAGATTCACCCCTCCACTTT.